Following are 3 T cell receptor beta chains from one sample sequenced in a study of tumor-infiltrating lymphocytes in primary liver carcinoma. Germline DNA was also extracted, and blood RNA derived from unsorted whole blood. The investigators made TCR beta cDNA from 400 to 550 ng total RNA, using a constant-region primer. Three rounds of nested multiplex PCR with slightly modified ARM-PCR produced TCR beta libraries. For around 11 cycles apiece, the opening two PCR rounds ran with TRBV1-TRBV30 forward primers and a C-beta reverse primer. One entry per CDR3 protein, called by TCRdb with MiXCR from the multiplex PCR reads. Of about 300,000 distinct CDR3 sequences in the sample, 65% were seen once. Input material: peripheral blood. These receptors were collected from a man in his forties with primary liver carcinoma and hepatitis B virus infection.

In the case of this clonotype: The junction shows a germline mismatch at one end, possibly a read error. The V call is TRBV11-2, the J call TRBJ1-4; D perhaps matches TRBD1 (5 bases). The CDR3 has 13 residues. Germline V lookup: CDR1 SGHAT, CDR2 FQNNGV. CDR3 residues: CANSLAGIEKLFF. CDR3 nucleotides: TGTGCCAACAGCTTGGCAGGGATTGAAAAACTGTTTTTT.

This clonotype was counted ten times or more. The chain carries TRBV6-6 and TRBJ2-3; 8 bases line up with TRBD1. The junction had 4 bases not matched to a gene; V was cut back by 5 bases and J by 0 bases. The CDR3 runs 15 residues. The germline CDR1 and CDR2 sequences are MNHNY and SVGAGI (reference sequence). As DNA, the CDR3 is TGTGCCAGCAGTCCGCGGGACAGGAGCACAGATACGCAGTATTTT. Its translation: CASSPRDRSTDTQYF.

CDR3 loop: CASSPELRQGREGEQYF. As DNA, the CDR3 is TGTGCCAGCAGCCCGGAACTCCGACAGGGGAGGGAGGGCGAGCAGTACTTC. The V gene is TRBV5-4, the J gene TRBJ2-7; a weak D match, TRBD1 (8 bases). From germline, CDR1 is SGHNT and CDR2 YYREEE (reference sequence). Trimming took 4 bases from V and 6 from J, leaving 26 bases between them. The CDR3 sequence is 17 residues long.